These 28 T cell receptor beta chains share one sample of origin, sequenced in a study of blood T cell repertoires in COVID-19. Data came from immunoSEQ multiplex PCR; TCRdb stores just in-frame clones and leaves some out. The sample yields roughly 260,000 clones, 65% to 85% seen once. Sequencing was performed on peripheral blood. Receptors originate from a middle-aged woman with active or convalescent COVID-19.

The chain uses TRBV9 and TRBJ1-2; no clear D gene. The CDR3 is 14 amino acids. CDR1 and CDR2 from the germline V gene are SGDLS and YYNGEE. The V and J ends lost 3 bases and 6 bases respectively, with 15 bases between them. The CDR3 region has the DNA TGTGCCAGCAGCGGGGCCGAGTCACCAGATGGCTACACCTTC. Translating gives CASSGAESPDGYTF.

Comments on this clone: Its ends do not fully match the called genes, so a read error is possible. The sample contains more than one DNA sequence encoding this CDR3. The genes are TRBV5-1 and TRBJ2-5; a weak D match, TRBD2 (6 bases). The germline V gene encodes CDR1 SGHRS and CDR2 YFSETQ. The CDR3 is made up of 15 amino acids. CDR3 amino acids: CASSLALALQETQYF. Here the CDR3 DNA reads TGCGCCAGTAGCTTGGCCCTAGCGCTTCAAGAGACCCAGTACTTC.

The chain links TRBV3-1 (or the pseudogene TRBV3-2) to TRBJ2-1; 7 nucleotides match TRBD1. Germline CDR1 reads LGHDT; CDR2 reads YNNKEL (reference sequence). This CDR3 is 14 amino acids long. J lost 15 bases, V lost 3 bases, and 14 bases had no gene match. In DNA, the CDR3 is TGTGCCAGCAGCCAGCTTGAGGGGGCTAGATTAAGGTTCTTC. It encodes CASSQLEGARLRFF.

The chain recombines TRBV30 with TRBJ1-3; possibly TRBD1 for D (6 bases). V gave up 3 bases and J gave up 2 bases, with 8 bases separating them. Germline values: CDR1 GTSNPN, CDR2 SVGIG (reference sequence). CDR3 size: 13 residues. DNA of the CDR3: TGTGCCTGGAGGACAGGAACTGGAAACACCATATATTTT. Protein sequence: CAWRTGTGNTIYF.

The rearrangement joins TRBV27 to TRBJ2-7; TRBD2 aligns across 7 bases. V trimming: 4 bases; J trimming: 0 bases; junction bases outside the gene matches: 6. Per the germline V gene, CDR1 is MNHEY and CDR2 is SMNVEV (reference sequence). The CDR3 extends over 15 amino acids. The DNA for the CDR3 is TGTGCCAGCAGTTGGTCACTAGCGAACTCCTACGAGCAGTACTTC. Amino acid sequence: CASSWSLANSYEQYF.

This chain connects TRBV18 to TRBJ1-1; tentative D call: TRBD1 (6 bases). Germline V gives CDR1 KGHSH, CDR2 LQKENI. Trimming cost V 6 bases and J 2 bases, with 13 bases left between them. The CDR3 length is 14 residues. In DNA form, the CDR3 reads TGTGCCAGCTCGCCTAAACAGGGAAACACTGAAGCTTTCTTT. Amino acid sequence: CASSPKQGNTEAFF.

Worth noting for this clone: This could be a read error, since a much larger clone is one nucleotide away. V gene TRBV9 combines with J gene TRBJ1-5; 10 bases fit TRBD1. Looked up from germline, CDR1 is SGDLS and CDR2 is YYNGEE. There are 14 residues in the CDR3. Unmatched junction bases numbered 3, after V lost 4 bases and J lost 5 bases. In DNA form, the CDR3 reads TGTGCCAGCAGCCTGGGACAGGGGCATCAGCCCCAGCATTTT. This encodes CASSLGQGHQPQHF.

This clone was picked up a small number of times. The chain uses TRBV19 and TRBJ1-4, with 11 nucleotides matching TRBD1. V was pared by 5 bases and J by 7 bases, with 9 bases of the junction left unmatched. The CDR3 is made up of 16 amino acids. Germline lookup yields CDR1 LNHDA and CDR2 SQIVND (reference sequence). The CDR3 DNA follows: TGTGCCAGTAGTGGCACCCGGACAGGGGGCGGTGAAAAACTGTTTTTT. Translating it yields CASSGTRTGGGEKLFF.

J is TRBJ1-1 and V is TRBV19, with 7 bases that match TRBD1. This CDR3 spans 16 amino acids. Per the germline V gene, CDR1 is LNHDA and CDR2 is SQIVND (reference sequence). V trimming: 4 bases; J trimming: 2 bases; junction bases outside the gene matches: 10. CDR3 nucleotide sequence: TGTGCCAGTAGTAACCGGCAACAGGGGCCCAACACTGAAGCTTTCTTT. This codes for CASSNRQQGPNTEAFF.

The chain couples TRBV25-1 to TRBJ2-7; 7 bases are a match to TRBD2. The CDR3 is made up of 14 amino acids. Germline CDR1 reads MGHDK; CDR2 reads SYGVNS. Germline trimming cut 6 bases from V and 3 bases from J; bases unmatched to any gene: 8. As DNA, the CDR3 is TGTGCCAGCAGCGGGGCTAGCGGAGACTACGAGCAGTACTTC. Amino acid sequence: CASSGASGDYEQYF.

This clone was picked up one time. The V call is TRBV7-3, the J call TRBJ1-2; a possible D gene is TRBD1 (6 bases). The CDR3 contains 13 residues. Germline V lookup: CDR1 SGHTA, CDR2 FQGTGA. Trimming removed 5 bases at V and 4 bases at J, with 11 bases between. The CDR3 nucleotides are TGTGCCAGCAGCCCCGGACAGCCCTATGGCTACACCTTC. As protein: CASSPGQPYGYTF.

V and J are TRBV5-1 and TRBJ1-1; a possible D gene is TRBD1 (6 bases). V dropped 2 bases and J dropped 5 bases, with 16 bases sitting between them. The CDR3 totals 15 residues. The germline V gene encodes CDR1 SGHRS and CDR2 YFSETQ. The CDR3 DNA reads TGCGCCAGCAGCTTCTTAGGCAGGGGTGGAACTGAAGCTTTCTTT. Translation: CASSFLGRGGTEAFF.

The chain employs TRBV5-4 and TRBJ1-2, with 7 bases identical to TRBD1. V was pared by 5 bases and J by 4 bases, with 5 bases of the junction left unmatched. The CDR3 runs to 13 residues. Germline V gene data show CDR1 as SGHNT and CDR2 as YYREEE (reference sequence). The CDR3 reads CASSFTGAYGYTF. Here the CDR3 DNA reads TGTGCCAGCAGTTTCACAGGGGCCTATGGCTACACCTTC.

The rearrangement uses TRBV30 and TRBJ1-1; weak D call: TRBD1 (5 bases). The CDR3 extends over 15 amino acids. V was cut by 4 bases and J by 0 bases, with 15 bases left in between. Germline CDR1 and CDR2: GTSNPN and SVGIG (reference sequence). This CDR3 reads CAWKGDGGVNTEAFF. The CDR3 DNA sequence: TGTGCCTGGAAGGGAGATGGAGGGGTGAACACTGAAGCTTTCTTT.

This chain uses TRBV14 with TRBJ2-5; D remains ambiguous. This CDR3 contains 12 residues. Per the germline V gene, CDR1 is SGHDN and CDR2 is FVKESK. Between the trimmed V and J ends, which lost 1 base and 5 bases, there was a span of 5 bases. The CDR3 sequence: CASSQVGETQYF. CDR3 nucleotide sequence: TGTGCCAGCAGCCAAGTCGGGGAGACCCAGTACTTC. Complete variable domain (other parts from reference TRBV14 and TRBJ2-5): EAGVTQFPSHSVIEKGQTVTLRCDPISGHDNLYWYRRVMGKEIKFLLHFVKESKQDESGMPNNRFLAERTGGTYSTLKVQPAELEDSGVYFCASSQVGETQYFGPGTRLLVL.

This clone has only one observation. The V call is TRBV28, the J call TRBJ1-2; D is possibly TRBD1 (5 bases). Trimming left V 3 bases short and J 2 bases short, with 13 bases between. CDR3 size: 15 residues. Germline-derived CDR1 and CDR2 are MDHEN and SYDVKM. The CDR3 nucleotides are TGTGCCAGCAGTTTGTCGACAGCGATAAACTATGGCTACACCTTC. Translating gives CASSLSTAINYGYTF.

This sequence joins TRBV20-1 and TRBJ1-1; no definite D call. Between the trimmed V and J ends, which lost 5 bases and 4 bases, there was a span of 8 bases. Germline lookup yields CDR1 DFQATT and CDR2 SNEGSKA (reference sequence). The CDR3 runs 11 residues. The CDR3 loop reads CSAPQATEAFF. The CDR3 DNA reads TGCAGTGCTCCGCAGGCCACTGAAGCTTTCTTT.

CDR3 coding DNA: TGCGCCAGCAGCTTGTTTGGCGGGGGGGACCAAGAGACCCAGTACTTC. Protein product: CASSLFGGGDQETQYF. The genes are TRBV5-1 and TRBJ2-5; TRBD2 matches 9 bases. Germline V lookup: CDR1 SGHRS, CDR2 YFSETQ. The CDR3 is 16 residues long. V shed 1 base, J shed 0 bases, and the junction held 4 bases outside the gene matches.

The J gene is TRBJ1-5, the V gene TRBV15; 7 bases align to TRBD1. J was trimmed by 11 bases and V by 1 base; bases with no gene match: 11. CDR1 and CDR2 from the germline V gene are LNHNV and YYDKDF (reference sequence). This CDR3 spans 15 amino acids. The DNA for the CDR3 is TGTGCCACCAGCAGAGTAGGGGGCGTCCGAGGGTCCCAGCATTTT. This translates into CATSRVGGVRGSQHF. Looking up the rest from reference TRBV15 and TRBJ1-5 gives the full variable domain: DAMVIQNPRYQVTQFGKPVTLSCSQTLNHNVMYWYQQKSSQAPKLLFHYYDKDFNNEADTPDNFQSRRPNTSFCFLDIRSPGLGDTAMYLCATSRVGGVRGSQHFGDGTRLSIL.

The rearrangement joins TRBV10-1 to TRBJ1-1, with 8 bases that match TRBD1. The CDR3 runs to 13 residues. Trimming took 6 bases from V and 6 from J; bases not matched to a gene: 6. Germline V gene data show CDR1 as WNHNN and CDR2 as SYGVQD (reference sequence). The CDR3 DNA is TGCGCCAGCAGCCGCGGACAGGGCTCTGAAGCTTTCTTT. Amino acid sequence: CASSRGQGSEAFF.

The rearrangement uses TRBV7-2 and TRBJ2-5; TRBD2 aligns across 7 bases. CDR1 is SGHTA and CDR2 is FQGNSA in the germline V gene. The trim removed 5 bases at V and 5 bases at J, leaving 11 bases unmatched. The CDR3 is made up of 15 amino acids. CDR3 bases: TGTGCCAGCAGCCCCGCTTTATGGGAGGGGGAGACCCAGTACTTC. As protein: CASSPALWEGETQYF.

The genes are TRBV28 and TRBJ2-1, with 7 bases fitting TRBD1. CDR1 is MDHEN, CDR2 SYDVKM, per germline. The CDR3 has 12 amino acids. The V gene end was trimmed by 5 bases and the J gene end by 11 bases; junction bases not matched to a gene: 6. CDR3 coding DNA: TGTGCCAGCAGTCTCGACAGGGTTAAGCAGTTCTTC. Its protein is CASSLDRVKQFF.

In its sample, this clone is medium-sized. The genes are TRBV7-2 and TRBJ1-5, with D tentatively TRBD1 (6 bases). The V gene lost 5 bases and the J gene lost 2 bases, with 13 bases spanning the gap. The CDR3 is made up of 15 amino acids. The V gene's germline CDR1 is SGHTA and CDR2 FQGNSA. The CDR3 bases are TGTGCCAGCAGCGCCGGGGGGGCTCGCAATCAGCCCCAGCATTTT. It specifies CASSAGGARNQPQHF.

The CDR3 coding sequence is TGTGCCAGTAGTATCCTTGTGACAGTCTCCACTGAAGCTTTCTTT. Translated: CASSILVTVSTEAFF. This chain joins TRBV19 and TRBJ1-1; a weak D match, TRBD1 (5 bases). The CDR3 is 15 amino acids. From germline, CDR1 is LNHDA and CDR2 SQIVND (reference sequence). The V gene lost 3 bases and the J gene lost 4 bases, with 15 bases spanning the gap.

The CDR3 here is CASGLMGGRETQYF. The CDR3 coding sequence is TGCGCCAGCGGACTAATGGGGGGGCGGGAGACCCAGTACTTC. The chain carries TRBV5-1 and TRBJ2-5; TRBD2 might be the D (7 bases). Germline CDR1 and CDR2: SGHRS and YFSETQ. Trimming pared 7 bases from V and 5 bases from J, leaving 18 bases between. CDR3 length: 14 residues.

The chain is built from TRBV28 and TRBJ1-2; 7 bases agree with TRBD1. CDR1 is MDHEN and CDR2 is SYDVKM in the germline V gene. This CDR3 is 17 amino acids long. The J segment lost 6 bases and the V segment lost 3 bases, leaving 16 bases of the junction unmatched. CDR3 sequence reads: CASSLTGRRQGGDGYTF. The CDR3 DNA reads as TGTGCCAGCAGTTTGACGGGCCGACGGCAGGGGGGTGATGGCTACACCTTC.

This clone was seen once. The chain employs TRBV9 and TRBJ1-5; D is ambiguous. Trimming left V 4 bases short and J 4 bases short, with 15 bases between. CDR3 length: 15 amino acids. Germline-derived CDR1 and CDR2 are SGDLS and YYNGEE. The CDR3: CASSPDGVGNQPQHF. The CDR3 DNA reads as TGTGCCAGCAGCCCCGACGGGGTCGGTAATCAGCCCCAGCATTTT.

The table lists this clone with a few counts. V gene TRBV2 combines with J gene TRBJ2-1; 8 bases line up with TRBD2. The germline gives CDR1 SNHLY, CDR2 FYNNEI. This CDR3 contains 15 residues. After removal of 4 bases from V and 6 bases from J, the junction contained 8 bases not matched to a gene. The CDR3 protein is CASSAERGRSNEQFF. The CDR3 bases are TGTGCCAGCAGTGCGGAGCGGGGGCGGAGCAATGAGCAGTTCTTC. Full variable domain (missing parts from reference TRBV2 and TRBJ2-1): EPEVTQTPSHQVTQMGQEVILRCVPISNHLYFYWYRQILGQKVEFLVSFYNNEISEKSEIFDDQFSVERPDGSNFTLKIRSTKLEDSAMYFCASSAERGRSNEQFFGPGTRLTVL.